The rows below give T cell receptor beta chains drawn from one sample of a study of regulatory T cells in long-lasting Graves disease. MiXCR, applied by TCRdb to the multiplex PCR reads, yields one record per CDR3 protein. Here the sample spans around 450,000 distinct CDR3 sequences, around 15% being singletons. The sample was also reused in another study, on T cells in Graves' hyperthyroidism and ophthalmopathy.

Specimen: peripheral blood mononuclear cells (PBMCs), collected at new diagnosis, from a patient treated with antithyroid drugs. All receptors derive from a man aged 35-49 years with Graves disease. CDR3s include the opening cysteine and the closing phenylalanine or tryptophan. The D gene is left open where the match is weak. Rows give clone size only sometimes, using once, few, many, or a class for an expanded clone.

J gene: TRBJ1-2
clone size: many
CDR3 length: 15
D gene: NA
V gene: TRBV18
CDR3 protein: CASSPVNDRNYGYTF
CDR3 DNA: TGTGCCAGCTCACCAGTCAATGACAGAAACTATGGCTACACCTTC

J gene: TRBJ2-1
clone size: NA
CDR3 length: 15
D gene: TRBD2
V gene: TRBV9
CDR3 protein: CASSVDPSGRGEQFF
CDR3 DNA: TGTGCCAGCAGCGTAGATCCTAGCGGGAGGGGAGAGCAGTTCTTC

J gene: TRBJ2-2
clone size: once
CDR3 length: 17
D gene: TRBD1
V gene: TRBV24-1
CDR3 protein: CATSVGGTGGSTGELFF
CDR3 DNA: TGTGCCACCAGTGTAGGGGGGACAGGGGGGTCCACCGGGGAGCTGTTTTTT

J gene: TRBJ2-5
clone size: NA
CDR3 length: 14
D gene: NA
V gene: TRBV30
CDR3 protein: CAWSPVNRLETQYF
CDR3 DNA: TGTGCCTGGAGTCCCGTTAACAGACTGGAGACCCAGTACTTC

J gene: TRBJ2-2
clone size: few
CDR3 length: 16
D gene: TRBD1
V gene: TRBV7-2
CDR3 protein: CASSFSDRGNTGELFF
CDR3 DNA: TGTGCCAGCAGCTTTTCGGACAGGGGGAACACCGGGGAGCTGTTTTTT

J gene: TRBJ2-3
clone size: many
CDR3 length: 15
D gene: NA
V gene: TRBV7-9
CDR3 protein: CASSPPGRSTDTQYF
CDR3 DNA: TGTGCCAGCAGCCCCCCAGGGCGGAGCACAGATACGCAGTATTTT

J gene: TRBJ2-3
clone size: NA
CDR3 length: 14
D gene: NA
V gene: TRBV30
CDR3 protein: CAWSVLVGTDTQYF
CDR3 DNA: TGTGCCTGGAGTGTTTTGGTCGGTACAGATACGCAGTATTTT

J gene: TRBJ1-1
clone size: many
CDR3 length: 14
D gene: NA
V gene: TRBV6-5
CDR3 protein: CASSYDLSGTEAFF
CDR3 DNA: TGTGCCAGCAGTTACGATCTTAGTGGGACTGAAGCTTTCTTT

J gene: TRBJ2-7
clone size: NA
CDR3 length: 12
D gene: NA
V gene: TRBV7-2
CDR3 protein: CASSLEGDEQYF
CDR3 DNA: TGTGCCAGCAGCTTAGAGGGCGACGAGCAGTACTTC

J gene: TRBJ1-5
clone size: NA
CDR3 length: 21
D gene: NA
V gene: TRBV12-5
CDR3 protein: CASGLVTTDLIGHNSNQPQHF
CDR3 DNA: TGTGCTAGTGGTTTGGTAACCACCGACCTCATCGGACACAATAGCAATCAGCCCCAGCATTTT

J gene: TRBJ2-7
clone size: few
CDR3 length: 15
D gene: TRBD2
V gene: TRBV6-1
CDR3 protein: CASSTPSGASYEQYF
CDR3 DNA: TGTGCCAGCAGTACACCTAGCGGGGCCTCCTACGAGCAGTACTTC

J gene: TRBJ2-2
clone size: many
CDR3 length: 13
D gene: NA
V gene: TRBV7-3
CDR3 protein: CASSLGTGGELFF
CDR3 DNA: TGTGCCAGCAGCTTAGGGACCGGCGGGGAGCTGTTTTTT

J gene: TRBJ2-7
clone size: many
CDR3 length: 15
D gene: NA
V gene: TRBV3-1
CDR3 protein: CASSQEVGSTYEQYF
CDR3 DNA: TGTGCCAGCAGCCAAGAGGTTGGCAGTACCTACGAGCAGTACTTC

J gene: TRBJ2-5
clone size: many
CDR3 length: 15
D gene: TRBD2
V gene: TRBV7-9
CDR3 protein: CASRSGLAGWETQYF
CDR3 DNA: TGTGCCAGCAGATCCGGACTAGCGGGGTGGGAGACCCAGTACTTC

J gene: TRBJ2-7
clone size: many
CDR3 length: 13
D gene: NA
V gene: TRBV5-1
CDR3 protein: CASSLEPNGEQYF
CDR3 DNA: TGCGCCAGCAGCTTGGAGCCTAACGGCGAGCAGTACTTC

J gene: TRBJ2-7
clone size: many
CDR3 length: 15
D gene: TRBD1
V gene: TRBV7-9
CDR3 protein: CASSPPGQGLHEQYF
CDR3 DNA: TGTGCCAGCAGCCCTCCGGGACAGGGGCTTCACGAGCAGTACTTC

J gene: TRBJ2-1
clone size: NA
CDR3 length: 15
D gene: TRBD2
V gene: TRBV14
CDR3 protein: CASSFGLAAYNEQFF
CDR3 DNA: TGTGCCAGCAGCTTTGGACTAGCCGCGTACAATGAGCAGTTCTTC

J gene: TRBJ2-3
clone size: many
CDR3 length: 16
D gene: NA
V gene: TRBV9
CDR3 protein: CASSVRPTLTTDTQYF
CDR3 DNA: TGTGCCAGCAGCGTCCGGCCGACGTTAACTACAGATACGCAGTATTTT

J gene: TRBJ2-1
clone size: NA
CDR3 length: 15
D gene: TRBD2
V gene: TRBV9
CDR3 protein: CASRKGLAELYEQFF
CDR3 DNA: TGTGCCAGCAGGAAGGGACTAGCGGAATTATACGAGCAGTTCTTC

J gene: TRBJ2-2
clone size: many
CDR3 length: 16
D gene: TRBD2
V gene: TRBV12-3/TRBV12-4
CDR3 protein: CASSLMSGKGTGELFF
CDR3 DNA: TGTGCCAGCAGTTTGATGAGCGGGAAGGGCACCGGGGAGCTGTTTTTT

J gene: TRBJ2-4
clone size: NA
CDR3 length: 10
D gene: NA
V gene: TRBV6-2/TRBV6-3
CDR3 protein: CASSENIQYF
CDR3 DNA: TGTGCCAGCAGCGAAAACATTCAGTACTTC

J gene: TRBJ2-4
clone size: NA
CDR3 length: 15
D gene: NA
V gene: TRBV20-1
CDR3 protein: CSARDKARAKNIQYF
CDR3 DNA: TGCAGTGCTAGAGATAAGGCGAGAGCCAAAAACATTCAGTACTTC

J gene: TRBJ1-4
clone size: many
CDR3 length: 14
D gene: NA
V gene: TRBV2
CDR3 protein: CASRDMGQGEKLFF
CDR3 DNA: TGTGCCAGCAGAGACATGGGCCAGGGGGAAAAACTGTTTTTT

J gene: TRBJ2-4
clone size: many
CDR3 length: 13
D gene: NA
V gene: TRBV7-8
CDR3 protein: CASSLNRETIQYF
CDR3 DNA: TGTGCCAGCAGCCTAAACAGGGAGACCATTCAGTACTTC

J gene: TRBJ2-7
clone size: many
CDR3 length: 17
D gene: TRBD1
V gene: TRBV28
CDR3 protein: CASSLGGRQGTSYEQYF
CDR3 DNA: TGTGCCAGCAGTTTAGGGGGAAGACAGGGGACGAGCTACGAGCAGTACTTC

J gene: TRBJ1-2
clone size: few
CDR3 length: 14
D gene: TRBD1
V gene: TRBV6-5
CDR3 protein: CASSWGQGYVGYTF
CDR3 DNA: TGTGCCAGCAGTTGGGGACAGGGTTATGTTGGCTACACCTTC

J gene: TRBJ2-2
clone size: few
CDR3 length: 16
D gene: TRBD2
V gene: TRBV28
CDR3 protein: CASSLQLSGRTGELFF
CDR3 DNA: TGTGCCAGCAGTTTACAGCTAAGCGGGAGAACCGGGGAGCTGTTTTTT

J gene: TRBJ1-2
clone size: NA
CDR3 length: 15
D gene: TRBD1
V gene: TRBV12-3/TRBV12-4
CDR3 protein: CASSSSGTGGYGYTF
CDR3 DNA: TGTGCCAGCAGTAGTTCCGGGACAGGGGGCTATGGCTACACCTTC

J gene: TRBJ2-7
clone size: few
CDR3 length: 16
D gene: NA
V gene: TRBV27
CDR3 protein: CASSLFPWSLPNEQYF
CDR3 DNA: TGTGCCAGCAGTTTATTCCCATGGTCCTTACCCAACGAGCAGTACTTC

J gene: TRBJ2-7
clone size: many
CDR3 length: 14
D gene: NA
V gene: TRBV20-1
CDR3 protein: CSARGATGSYEQYF
CDR3 DNA: TGCAGTGCTAGAGGGGCGACAGGCTCCTACGAGCAGTACTTC

J gene: TRBJ2-4
clone size: NA
CDR3 length: 15
D gene: NA
V gene: TRBV14
CDR3 protein: CASSQGDRNMYIQYF
CDR3 DNA: TGTGCCAGCAGCCAAGGCGACAGAAACATGTACATTCAGTACTTC

J gene: TRBJ2-4
clone size: NA
CDR3 length: 14
D gene: TRBD1
V gene: TRBV28
CDR3 protein: CASINPGQKNIQYF
CDR3 DNA: TGTGCCAGCATCAATCCGGGACAGAAAAACATTCAGTACTTC

J gene: TRBJ2-7
clone size: many
CDR3 length: 14
D gene: NA
V gene: TRBV5-1
CDR3 protein: CASSLAPASYEQYF
CDR3 DNA: TGCGCCAGCAGCTTGGCCCCTGCTTCCTACGAGCAGTACTTC

J gene: TRBJ2-1
clone size: many
CDR3 length: 17
D gene: NA
V gene: TRBV7-9
CDR3 protein: CASSFKGGGNSYNEQFF
CDR3 DNA: TGTGCCAGCAGCTTTAAGGGGGGCGGGAACTCCTACAATGAGCAGTTCTTC

J gene: TRBJ2-3
clone size: few
CDR3 length: 14
D gene: NA
V gene: TRBV5-1
CDR3 protein: CASSLSLALDTQYF
CDR3 DNA: TGCGCCAGCAGCTTGTCTCTAGCGCTGGATACGCAGTATTTT

J gene: TRBJ2-1
clone size: few
CDR3 length: 15
D gene: NA
V gene: TRBV5-1
CDR3 protein: CASSLGWNSYNEQFF
CDR3 DNA: TGCGCCAGCAGCTTGGGGTGGAACTCCTACAATGAGCAGTTCTTC

J gene: TRBJ2-7
clone size: NA
CDR3 length: 14
D gene: NA
V gene: TRBV5-1
CDR3 protein: CASSLAVGGYEQYF
CDR3 DNA: TGCGCCAGCAGCTTGGCCGTCGGGGGTTACGAGCAGTACTTC

J gene: TRBJ2-1
clone size: many
CDR3 length: 15
D gene: TRBD2
V gene: TRBV6-1
CDR3 protein: CASSALAGAVNEQFF
CDR3 DNA: TGTGCCAGCAGTGCTCTAGCGGGAGCTGTAAATGAGCAGTTCTTC

J gene: TRBJ2-5
clone size: many
CDR3 length: 15
D gene: NA
V gene: TRBV28
CDR3 protein: CASRIRISQGETQYF
CDR3 DNA: TGTGCCAGCAGGATCAGAATATCACAAGGAGAGACCCAGTACTTC

J gene: TRBJ2-1
clone size: many
CDR3 length: 15
D gene: NA
V gene: TRBV12-5
CDR3 protein: CASGLGQASYNEQFF
CDR3 DNA: TGTGCTAGTGGTTTGGGGCAGGCCTCCTACAATGAGCAGTTCTTC

J gene: TRBJ2-7
clone size: NA
CDR3 length: 12
D gene: NA
V gene: TRBV28
CDR3 protein: CASQTQNDEQYF
CDR3 DNA: TGTGCCAGCCAAACCCAGAATGACGAGCAGTACTTC

J gene: TRBJ2-7
clone size: many
CDR3 length: 17
D gene: TRBD2
V gene: TRBV3-1
CDR3 protein: CASSDRLREGTLGEQYF
CDR3 DNA: TGTGCCAGCTCAGATCGCTTACGGGAGGGAACCCTGGGCGAGCAGTACTTC

J gene: TRBJ2-3
clone size: many
CDR3 length: 12
D gene: NA
V gene: TRBV20-1
CDR3 protein: CSAPSHTDTQYF
CDR3 DNA: TGCAGTGCTCCCTCCCACACAGATACGCAGTATTTT

J gene: TRBJ1-5
clone size: NA
CDR3 length: 15
D gene: TRBD1
V gene: TRBV6-2/TRBV6-3
CDR3 protein: CASSEVAGGGQPQHF
CDR3 DNA: TGTGCCAGCAGTGAAGTGGCAGGGGGCGGACAGCCCCAGCATTTT

J gene: TRBJ2-3
clone size: NA
CDR3 length: 17
D gene: TRBD2
V gene: TRBV6-1
CDR3 protein: CASSRTVSGSSADTQYF
CDR3 DNA: TGTGCCAGCAGTAGAACCGTTAGCGGGAGTTCGGCAGATACGCAGTATTTT

J gene: TRBJ1-5
clone size: many
CDR3 length: 14
D gene: NA
V gene: TRBV2
CDR3 protein: CASSRDTRNQPQHF
CDR3 DNA: TGTGCCAGCAGTCGAGACACACGCAATCAGCCCCAGCATTTT

J gene: TRBJ2-1
clone size: NA
CDR3 length: 17
D gene: TRBD2
V gene: TRBV2
CDR3 protein: CASGGLAGGVRYNEQFF
CDR3 DNA: TGTGCCAGCGGGGGACTAGCGGGAGGGGTCAGGTACAATGAGCAGTTCTTC

J gene: TRBJ2-7
clone size: many
CDR3 length: 14
D gene: NA
V gene: TRBV11-3
CDR3 protein: CASSLRSGLYEQYF
CDR3 DNA: TGTGCCAGCAGCTTACGGTCCGGGCTCTACGAGCAGTACTTC

J gene: TRBJ2-5
clone size: NA
CDR3 length: 15
D gene: TRBD2
V gene: TRBV5-1
CDR3 protein: CASSLKASGRETQYF
CDR3 DNA: TGCGCCAGCAGCTTGAAGGCTAGCGGGAGAGAGACCCAGTACTTC

J gene: TRBJ2-2
clone size: many
CDR3 length: 14
D gene: NA
V gene: TRBV20-1
CDR3 protein: CSPEDRRNTGELFF
CDR3 DNA: TGCAGTCCCGAGGACAGACGGAACACCGGGGAGCTGTTTTTT

J gene: TRBJ2-5
clone size: NA
CDR3 length: 14
D gene: TRBD2
V gene: TRBV3-1
CDR3 protein: CASSQAGGQETQYF
CDR3 DNA: TGTGCCAGCAGCCAAGCGGGAGGACAAGAGACCCAGTACTTC